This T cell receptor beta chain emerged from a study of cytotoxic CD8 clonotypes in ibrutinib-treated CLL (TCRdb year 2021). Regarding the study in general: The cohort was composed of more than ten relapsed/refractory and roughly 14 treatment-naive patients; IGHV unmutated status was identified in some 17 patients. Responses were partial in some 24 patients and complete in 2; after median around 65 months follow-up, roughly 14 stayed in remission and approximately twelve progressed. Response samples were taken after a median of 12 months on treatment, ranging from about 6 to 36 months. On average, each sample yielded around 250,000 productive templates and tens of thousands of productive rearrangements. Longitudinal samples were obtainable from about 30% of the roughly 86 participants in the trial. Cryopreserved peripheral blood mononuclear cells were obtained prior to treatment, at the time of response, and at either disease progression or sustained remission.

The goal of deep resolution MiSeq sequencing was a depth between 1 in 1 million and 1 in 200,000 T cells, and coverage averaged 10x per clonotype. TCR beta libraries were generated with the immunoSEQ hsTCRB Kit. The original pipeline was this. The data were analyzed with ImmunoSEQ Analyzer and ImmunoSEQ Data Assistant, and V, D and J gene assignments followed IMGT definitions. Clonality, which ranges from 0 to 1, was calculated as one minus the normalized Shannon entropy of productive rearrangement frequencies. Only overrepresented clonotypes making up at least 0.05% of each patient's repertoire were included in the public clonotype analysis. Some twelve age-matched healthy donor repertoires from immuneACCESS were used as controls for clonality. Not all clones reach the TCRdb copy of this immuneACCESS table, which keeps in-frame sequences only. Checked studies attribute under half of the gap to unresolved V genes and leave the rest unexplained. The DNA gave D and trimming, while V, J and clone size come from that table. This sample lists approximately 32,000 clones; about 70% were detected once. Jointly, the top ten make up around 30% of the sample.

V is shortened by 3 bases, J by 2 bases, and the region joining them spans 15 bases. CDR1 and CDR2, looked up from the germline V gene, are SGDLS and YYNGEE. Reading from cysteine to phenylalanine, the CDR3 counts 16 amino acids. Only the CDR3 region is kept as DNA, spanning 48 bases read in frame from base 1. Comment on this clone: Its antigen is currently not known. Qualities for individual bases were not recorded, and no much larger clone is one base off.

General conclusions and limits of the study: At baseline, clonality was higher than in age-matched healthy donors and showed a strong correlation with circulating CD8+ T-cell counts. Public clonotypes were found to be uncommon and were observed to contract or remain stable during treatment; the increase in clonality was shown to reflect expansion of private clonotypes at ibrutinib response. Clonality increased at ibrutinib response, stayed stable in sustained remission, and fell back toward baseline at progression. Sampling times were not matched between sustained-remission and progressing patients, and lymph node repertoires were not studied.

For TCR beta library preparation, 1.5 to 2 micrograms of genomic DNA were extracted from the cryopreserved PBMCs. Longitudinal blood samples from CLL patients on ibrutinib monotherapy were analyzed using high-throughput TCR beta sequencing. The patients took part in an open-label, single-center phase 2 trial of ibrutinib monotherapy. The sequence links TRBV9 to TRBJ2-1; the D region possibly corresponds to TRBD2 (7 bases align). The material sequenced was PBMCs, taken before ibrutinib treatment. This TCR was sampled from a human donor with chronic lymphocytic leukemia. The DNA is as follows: TGTGCCAGCAGCGGACCCCTGGGGGGGCCCTACAATGAGCAGTTCTTC. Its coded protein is CASSGPLGGPYNEQFF.